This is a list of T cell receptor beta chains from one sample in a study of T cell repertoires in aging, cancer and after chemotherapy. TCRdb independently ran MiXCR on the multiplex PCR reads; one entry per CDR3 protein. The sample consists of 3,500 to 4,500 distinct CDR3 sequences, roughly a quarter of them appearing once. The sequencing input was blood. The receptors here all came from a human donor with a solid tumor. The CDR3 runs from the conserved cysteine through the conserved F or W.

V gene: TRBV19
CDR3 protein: CASSQNRGHEQYF

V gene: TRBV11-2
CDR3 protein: CASSLEGDEQYF

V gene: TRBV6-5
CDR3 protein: CASSYSKRENSYEQYF

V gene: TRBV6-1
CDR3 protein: CASNGQGWSNSNQPQHF

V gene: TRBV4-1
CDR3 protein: CASSQGLAGVVDTQYF

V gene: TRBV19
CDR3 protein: CASSGLAGSNTGELFF

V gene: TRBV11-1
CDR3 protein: CASSLDIWTQYF

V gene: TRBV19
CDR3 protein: CASSPRGLAGVNTQYF

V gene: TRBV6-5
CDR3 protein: CASRFLDRGFNTEAFF

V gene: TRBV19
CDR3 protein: CASSYSGVYYEQYF

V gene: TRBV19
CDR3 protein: CASQTGVSTGELFF

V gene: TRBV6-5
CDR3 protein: CASSPHRSGAFF

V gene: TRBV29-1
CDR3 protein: CTTASGRYNEQFF

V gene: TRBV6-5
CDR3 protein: CASSFSITGNTIYF

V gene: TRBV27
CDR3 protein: CASSLSPSYEQYF

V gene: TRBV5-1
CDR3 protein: CASSLGTTYTGELFF

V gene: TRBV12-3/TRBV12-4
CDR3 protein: CASSEGGRPDTQYF

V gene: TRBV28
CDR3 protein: CASSFQGGQGEGYTF

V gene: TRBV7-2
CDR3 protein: CASSSTVLNSGANVLTF

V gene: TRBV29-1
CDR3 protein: CSVITGGYGYTF

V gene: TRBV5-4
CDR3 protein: CASSLPGDNQPQHF

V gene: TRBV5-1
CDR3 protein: CASSLPGDYGYTF

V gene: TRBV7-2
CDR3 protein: CASSHLAVEGYNEQFF

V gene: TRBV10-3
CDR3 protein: CASTLPGQAKKAFF

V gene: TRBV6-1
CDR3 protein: CASSPKMTSVHNEQFF

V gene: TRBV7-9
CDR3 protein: CASSSSWSGREETQYF

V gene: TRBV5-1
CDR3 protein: CASSLQGQASEAFF

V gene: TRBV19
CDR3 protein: CASRHTGWAEAFF

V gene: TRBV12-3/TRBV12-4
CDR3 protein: CASSLVGQGGLKQVF

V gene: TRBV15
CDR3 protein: CATTPDRGPVHEQYF

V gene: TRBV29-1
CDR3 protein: CSVVSAGPDTQYF

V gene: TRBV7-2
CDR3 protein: CASSLTLAGVGEQFF

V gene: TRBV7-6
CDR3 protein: CASSFSLAGGNEQYF

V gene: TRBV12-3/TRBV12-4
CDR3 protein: CASTLEGTEQYF

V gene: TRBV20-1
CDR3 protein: CSARRGLAGETQYF

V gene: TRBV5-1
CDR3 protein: CASSFGTSGANVLTFGAGTGELFF

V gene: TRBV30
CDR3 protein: CAWSEGLLNSNEKLFF

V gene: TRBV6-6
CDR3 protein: CASSPPGQDNEKLFF

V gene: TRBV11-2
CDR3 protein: CASSRLKELWIDGYTF

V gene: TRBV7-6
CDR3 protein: CASSSTGTEYGYTF